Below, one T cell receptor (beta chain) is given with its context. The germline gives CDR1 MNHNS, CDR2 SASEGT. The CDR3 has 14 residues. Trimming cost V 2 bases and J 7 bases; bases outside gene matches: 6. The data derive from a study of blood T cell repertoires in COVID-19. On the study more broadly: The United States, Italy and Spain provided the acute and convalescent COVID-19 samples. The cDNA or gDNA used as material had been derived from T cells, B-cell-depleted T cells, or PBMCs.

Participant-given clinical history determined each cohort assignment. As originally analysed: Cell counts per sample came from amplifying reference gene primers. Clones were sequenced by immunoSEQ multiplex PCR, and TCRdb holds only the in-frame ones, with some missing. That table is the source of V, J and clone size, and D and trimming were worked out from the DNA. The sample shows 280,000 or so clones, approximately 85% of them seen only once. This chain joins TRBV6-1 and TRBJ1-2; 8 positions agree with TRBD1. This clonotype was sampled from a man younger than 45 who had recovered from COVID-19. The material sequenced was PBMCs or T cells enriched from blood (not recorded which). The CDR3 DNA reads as TGTGCCAGCAGTGAAATTGGACAGGGCGGTGGCTACACCTTC. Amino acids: CASSEIGQGGGYTF.